These 21 T cell receptor beta chains originate from one sample sequenced in a study of cytomegalovirus exposure and HLA in healthy donors. The primer mix had 60 Vbeta and 13 Jbeta primers. Sequenced by immunoSEQ multiplex PCR; TCRdb stores in-frame clones only, minus some. This sample yields about 86,000 clones, of which 60% to 80% are seen a single time; 8% to 10% belongs to the top ten. The specimen was PBMCs. These TCRs come from a man between 60 and 75 years old in good health and CMV-seronegative.

V usage is TRBV5-1 and J usage is TRBJ2-1; the D gene is possibly TRBD2 (6 bases). V lost 0 bases and J 10 bases, leaving 17 bases between the germline ends. Germline V CDR1 and CDR2: SGHRS, YFSETQ. CDR3 size: 15 residues. CDR3 nucleotides: TGCGCCAGCAGCTTGGACGGGACTCGACTGGGAGAGCAGTTCTTC. Its protein is CASSLDGTRLGEQFF.

This chain uses TRBV9 with TRBJ1-2; no firm D call. The germline V gene encodes CDR1 SGDLS and CDR2 YYNGEE. This CDR3 spans 12 amino acids. V dropped 4 bases and J dropped 8 bases, with 12 bases sitting between them. The CDR3 here is CASSQELGGYTF. The CDR3, as DNA: TGTGCCAGCAGCCAAGAGTTGGGCGGCTACACCTTC. The whole variable domain, filled in from reference TRBV9 and TRBJ1-2, reads DSGVTQTPKHLITATGQRVTLRCSPRSGDLSVYWYQQSLDQGLQFLIQYYNGEERAKGNILERFSAQQFPDLHSELNLSSLELGDSALYFCASSQELGGYTFGSGTRLTVV.

In DNA, the CDR3 is TGTGCCAGCAGTGAAACGGGAACGAATGTCGGTCGACAAGAGACCCAGTACTTC. It yields the protein CASSETGTNVGRQETQYF. The rearrangement links TRBV2 to TRBJ2-5; D is perhaps TRBD2 (5 bases). The CDR3 contains 18 residues. The germline V and J ends were trimmed by 2 bases and 2 bases, with 21 bases remaining between them. Germline CDR1 reads SNHLY; CDR2 reads FYNNEI.

The genes are TRBV19 and TRBJ2-1; 8 bases are shared with TRBD2. Germline V CDR1 and CDR2: LNHDA, SQIVND (reference sequence). V dropped 4 bases and J dropped 7; count of bases not matched to a gene: 9. The CDR3 length is 15 residues. CDR3 DNA: TGTGCCAGTAGTACACATACCGGGACTAGAAATGAGCAGTTCTTC. Translation: CASSTHTGTRNEQFF.

This clone was detected a few times. The J gene is TRBJ2-3, the V gene TRBV5-1, with 9 bases lining up with TRBD2. The CDR3 extends over 13 amino acids. V shed 9 bases and J 1 base; nucleotides not matched to a gene: 3. Germline CDR1 SGHRS, CDR2 YFSETQ. The CDR3 DNA reads TGCGCCATACTAGCGGGTGGCACAGATACGCAGTATTTT. Protein: CAILAGGTDTQYF.

The rearrangement links TRBV11-2 to TRBJ2-1, with D possibly being TRBD2 (5 bases). The length of the CDR3 is 13 residues. Germline-derived CDR1 and CDR2 are SGHAT and FQNNGV. V shed 5 bases and J shed 6 bases, with 11 bases lying between them. The CDR3 loop is CASSPTIGNEQFF. The DNA of the CDR3 is TGTGCCAGCAGCCCGACTATAGGCAATGAGCAGTTCTTC.

The CDR3 loop is CSATGNTEAFF. CDR3 in DNA: TGCAGTGCAACAGGGAACACTGAAGCTTTCTTT. The rearrangement joins TRBV20-1 to TRBJ1-1, with D possibly TRBD1 on 5 matching bases. Germline values: CDR1 DFQATT, CDR2 SNEGSKA (reference sequence). The CDR3 runs to 11 residues. V lost 6 bases to trimming and J lost 1 base, with 6 bases between them.

The chain links TRBV6-1 to TRBJ2-7, with 8 nucleotides matching TRBD1. Germline CDR1 is MNHNS and CDR2 is SASEGT. Unmatched junction bases numbered 1, after V lost 11 bases and J lost 7 bases. CDR3 size: 9 residues. CDR3 loop: CAGTGEQYF. In DNA, the CDR3 is TGTGCCGGGACAGGTGAGCAGTACTTC.

The V gene is TRBV18, the J gene TRBJ2-7; D possibly corresponds to TRBD1 (5 bases). Deletions cut 3 bases from V and 6 bases from J, with 15 bases between. This CDR3 spans 14 amino acids. Germline V gives CDR1 KGHSH, CDR2 LQKENI. CDR3 coding DNA: TGTGCCAGCTCACCGACAGTGGGTCTAGGCGAGCAGTACTTC. Encoded protein: CASSPTVGLGEQYF.

This clone was detected a few times. V is TRBV6-1 and J is TRBJ1-5, with 7 bases identical to TRBD1. This CDR3 contains 16 residues. Germline assignment: CDR1 MNHNS and CDR2 SASEGT. Trimming removed 3 bases from V and 1 base from J; junction bases left unmatched: 6. The CDR3 DNA reads as TGTGCCAGCAGTGATCAGGGGGTCGGGAGCAATCAGCCCCAGCATTTT. It encodes CASSDQGVGSNQPQHF.

J is TRBJ2-3 and V is TRBV30; 7 bases align to TRBD2. Germline CDR1 and CDR2: GTSNPN and SVGIG (reference sequence). The junction had 9 bases not matched to a gene; V was cut back by 3 bases and J by 3 bases. The CDR3 has 15 amino acids. The CDR3 bases are TGTGCCTGGAGGGGGAGGGTCACCGGAACAGATACGCAGTATTTT. It codes for CAWRGRVTGTDTQYF.

The chain combines TRBV6-1 with TRBJ1-1; possibly TRBD1 for D (5 bases). The CDR3 totals 14 residues. Germline V gene sequence: CDR1 MNHNS, CDR2 SASEGT. V was clipped by 7 bases and J by 8 bases, with 20 bases between them. For the CDR3, the DNA is TGTGCCAGCACCATTCTGAGACAGCCCCCAGAAGCTTTCTTT. Its translation: CASTILRQPPEAFF.

The genes are TRBV9 and TRBJ1-4, with D hard to call. Germline V gene sequence: CDR1 SGDLS, CDR2 YYNGEE. Trimming removed 2 bases at V and 0 bases at J, with 8 bases between. CDR3 length: 15 amino acids. The chain's CDR3 is CASSVRGATNEKLFF. The CDR3 DNA sequence: TGTGCCAGCAGCGTCCGGGGTGCAACTAATGAAAAACTGTTTTTT.

This rearrangement joins TRBV5-5 to TRBJ2-5; TRBD2 agrees at 8 bases. The CDR3 is made up of 15 amino acids. CDR1 and CDR2 from the germline V gene are SGHKS and YYEKEE (reference sequence). The V segment lost 2 bases and the J segment 0 bases; nucleotides outside the gene matches: 3. The CDR3 spells CASSFSGMYQETQYF. The CDR3 coding sequence is TGTGCCAGCAGCTTTAGCGGGATGTACCAAGAGACCCAGTACTTC. Variable domain in full (rest from reference TRBV5-5 and TRBJ2-5): DAGVTQSPTHLIKTRGQQVTLRCSPISGHKSVSWYQQVLGQGPQFIFQYYEKEERGRGNFPDRFSARQFPNYSSELNVNALLLGDSALYLCASSFSGMYQETQYFGPGTRLLVL.

This chain links TRBV4-1 with TRBJ2-3, with 10 nucleotides matching TRBD2. V trimming: 6 bases; J trimming: 2 bases; junction bases outside the gene matches: 11. This CDR3 has 17 amino acids. Germline V gives CDR1 MGHRA, CDR2 YSYEKL. The CDR3 nucleotides read TGCGCCAGCAGAGTTATCCTAGCGGGGGCCTCCACAGATACGCAGTATTTT. Amino acid sequence: CASRVILAGASTDTQYF.

V and J are TRBV18 and TRBJ1-1, with TRBD1 matching 8 bases. The V gene end was trimmed by 6 bases and the J gene end by 3 bases; junction bases not matched to a gene: 6. The CDR3 is 14 amino acids. CDR1 and CDR2 from the germline V gene are KGHSH and LQKENI. The CDR3: CASSLGQGYTEAFF. In nucleotides, the CDR3 is TGTGCCAGCTCCTTAGGACAGGGATACACTGAAGCTTTCTTT.

The V call is TRBV18, the J call TRBJ2-1; 7 nucleotides line up with TRBD1. Looked up from germline, CDR1 is KGHSH and CDR2 is LQKENI. V lost 4 bases to trimming and J lost 9 bases; unmatched junction nucleotides: 6. The length of the CDR3 is 13 residues. The CDR3 protein is CASSLSQGVEQFF. DNA for the CDR3: TGTGCCAGCTCACTATCCCAGGGGGTTGAGCAGTTCTTC. The whole variable domain, remainder taken from reference TRBV18 and TRBJ2-1, is NAGVMQNPRHLVRRRGQEARLRCSPMKGHSHVYWYRQLPEEGLKFMVYLQKENIIDESGMPKERFSAEFPKEGPSILRIQQVVRGDSAAYFCASSLSQGVEQFFGPGTRLTVL.

The chain is built from TRBV29-1 and TRBJ2-3, with 8 bases identical to TRBD2. The CDR3 spans 16 residues. Germline assignment: CDR1 SQVTM and CDR2 ANQGSEA. V shed 1 base, J shed 2 bases, and the junction held 8 bases outside the gene matches. CDR3 region: CSVEAETSGLTDTQYF. CDR3 sequence (DNA): TGCAGCGTTGAAGCTGAAACTAGCGGACTCACAGATACGCAGTATTTT.

The chain uses TRBV7-2 and TRBJ1-3, with D tentatively TRBD1 (5 bases). Germline CDR1 and CDR2: SGHTA and FQGNSA. The CDR3 length is 14 residues. Between the trimmed V and J ends, which lost 5 bases and 10 bases, there was a span of 18 bases. DNA for the CDR3: TGTGCCAGCAGCGTCGGGTCCCCAGGGAGGACCATATATTTT. Its protein product is CASSVGSPGRTIYF.

The V and J genes are TRBV29-1 and TRBJ1-1; D gene unclear. Trimming left V 7 bases short and J 4 bases short, with 19 bases between. The CDR3 covers 14 residues. Per germline, CDR1 SQVTM and CDR2 ANQGSEA. Written as DNA, the CDR3 is TGCAGCGCTGCGGACTCACGGCGGGGCACTGAAGCTTTCTTT. Its translation: CSAADSRRGTEAFF.

This chain's CDR3 is CASRGTSEYNEQFF. CDR3 sequence (DNA): TGCGCCAGCAGAGGGACTAGCGAATACAATGAGCAGTTCTTC. The chain couples TRBV4-1 to TRBJ2-1, with 10 nucleotides matching TRBD2. The J segment lost 4 bases and the V segment lost 6 bases, leaving 3 bases of the junction unmatched. Germline lookup yields CDR1 MGHRA and CDR2 YSYEKL. This CDR3 comprises 14 residues.